This T cell receptor beta chain was captured by sequencing in a study of shared clonotypes between healthy human individuals. This table comes from immunoSEQ multiplex PCR, and its TCRdb copy is limited to in-frame clones, with some not included. The sample records approximately 2.4 million clones, approximately 94% being singletons. Germline V lookup: CDR1 SGHNT, CDR2 YYREEE (reference sequence). This CDR3 is 15 amino acids long. Trimming removed 3 bases from V and 0 bases from J, with 10 bases in between. This sequence originates from a man aged 18 to 30 in good health. V usage is TRBV5-4 and J usage is TRBJ1-3; no reliable D call. Sequencing used naive CD4+ T cells sorted from blood. Subset described: CD45RA+ positively selected. In nucleotides, the CDR3 is TGTGCCAGCAGCTCTCCCGGTGTCTCTGGAAACACCATATATTTT. Protein sequence: CASSSPGVSGNTIYF.